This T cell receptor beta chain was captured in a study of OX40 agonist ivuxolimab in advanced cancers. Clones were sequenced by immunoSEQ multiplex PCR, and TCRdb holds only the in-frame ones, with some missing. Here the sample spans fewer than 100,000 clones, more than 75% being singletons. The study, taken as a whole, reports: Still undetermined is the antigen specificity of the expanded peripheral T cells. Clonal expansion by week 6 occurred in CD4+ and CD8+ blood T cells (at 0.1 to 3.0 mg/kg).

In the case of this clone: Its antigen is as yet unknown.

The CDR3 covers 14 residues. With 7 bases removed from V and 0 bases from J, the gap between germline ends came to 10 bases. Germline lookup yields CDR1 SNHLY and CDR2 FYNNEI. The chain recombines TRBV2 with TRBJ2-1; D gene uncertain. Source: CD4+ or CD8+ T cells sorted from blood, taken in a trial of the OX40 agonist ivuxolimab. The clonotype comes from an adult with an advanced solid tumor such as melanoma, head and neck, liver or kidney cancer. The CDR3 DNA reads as TGTGCCAGCAATTCGGAGTCCTCCTACAATGAGCAGTTCTTC. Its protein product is CASNSESSYNEQFF.